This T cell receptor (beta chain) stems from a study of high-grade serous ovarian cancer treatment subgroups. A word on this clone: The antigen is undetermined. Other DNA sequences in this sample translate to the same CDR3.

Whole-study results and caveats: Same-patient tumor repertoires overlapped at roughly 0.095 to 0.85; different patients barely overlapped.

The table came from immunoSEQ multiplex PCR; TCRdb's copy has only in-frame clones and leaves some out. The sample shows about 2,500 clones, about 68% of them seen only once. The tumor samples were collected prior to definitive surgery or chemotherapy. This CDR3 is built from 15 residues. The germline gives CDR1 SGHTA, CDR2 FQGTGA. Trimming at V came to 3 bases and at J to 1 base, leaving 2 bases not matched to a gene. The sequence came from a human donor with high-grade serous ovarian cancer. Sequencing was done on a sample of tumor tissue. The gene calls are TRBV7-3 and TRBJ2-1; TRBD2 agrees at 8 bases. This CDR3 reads CASSFGGASYNEQFF. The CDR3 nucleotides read TGTGCCAGCAGCTTCGGGGGGGCATCCTACAATGAGCAGTTCTTC.